Below, 17 T cell receptor beta chains from the same sample are listed, as sequenced in a study of shared clonotypes between healthy human individuals. Sequencing used immunoSEQ multiplex PCR; TCRdb keeps in-frame clones, though not all of them. There are 2 million to 3 million clones in the sample; roughly 92% occur only once, and under 0.15% lies in the top ten. Sequenced input: naive CD4+ T cells sorted from blood. Described subset: CD45RA+ positively selected. The source is a man between 18 and 35 years old in good health.

The gene calls are TRBV5-3 and TRBJ2-1; TRBD2 is a possible D gene (6 bases). TRBV5-3 is an ORF; its function is uncertain. The CDR3 is 13 residues long. V shed 4 bases and J shed 10 bases, with 15 bases lying between them. CDR3 in amino acids: CARSIPGDREQFF. DNA for the CDR3: TGTGCCAGAAGCATACCGGGGGATCGGGAGCAGTTCTTC.

J is TRBJ1-4 and V is TRBV10-1; possible D gene TRBD1, 5 bases. The CDR3 is 17 residues long. Germline loops: CDR1 WNHNN, CDR2 SYGVQD (reference sequence). Trimming removed 2 bases at V and 0 bases at J, with 13 bases between. CDR3 sequence (DNA): TGCGCCAGCAGTGAGGCGGGACGGTTTGCAACTAATGAAAAACTGTTTTTT. It translates to CASSEAGRFATNEKLFF.

The rearrangement joins TRBV6-6 to TRBJ1-1, with TRBD1 identical over 8 bases. After removal of 2 bases from V and 10 bases from J, the junction contained 6 bases not matched to a gene. This CDR3 contains 13 residues. The germline CDR1 and CDR2 sequences are MNHNY and SVGAGI (reference sequence). CDR3 nucleotide sequence: TGTGCCAGCAGTTACCACCCCGGGACAGGAGCTTTCTTT. This gives the protein CASSYHPGTGAFF.

This clone has just a few counts. CDR3 in amino acids: CAWSARTGMGGELFF. In DNA form, the CDR3 reads TGTGCCTGGAGTGCTCGGACAGGGATGGGTGGGGAGCTGTTTTTT. The chain uses TRBV30 and TRBJ2-2; 8 positions agree with TRBD1. The CDR3 covers 15 residues. Germline V gives CDR1 GTSNPN, CDR2 SVGIG (reference sequence). V trimming: 1 base; J trimming: 8 bases; junction bases outside the gene matches: 9.

This rearrangement joins TRBV6-6 to TRBJ2-1; D is uncertain. The CDR3 sequence is 13 residues long. Germline loops: CDR1 MNHNY, CDR2 SVGAGI (reference sequence). Trimming removed 4 bases at V and 3 bases at J, with 7 bases between. The CDR3 nucleotides are TGTGCCAGCAGTTTTACCAGCTACAATGAGCAGTTCTTC. This encodes CASSFTSYNEQFF.

This clone was seen just once. The rearrangement joins TRBV6-5 to TRBJ1-2; unclear D gene. V shed 6 bases and J shed 1 base, with 9 bases lying between them. Germline-derived CDR1 and CDR2 are MNHEY and SVGAGI. The CDR3 spans 13 residues. The CDR3 region is CASSKLVNYGYTF. The CDR3 DNA reads as TGTGCCAGCAGCAAACTGGTTAACTATGGCTACACCTTC.

This chain links TRBV27 with TRBJ2-7; D is undetermined. Deletions cut 0 bases from V and 4 bases from J, with 13 bases between. CDR3 length equals 15 residues. Germline V gene data show CDR1 as MNHEY and CDR2 as SMNVEV (reference sequence). CDR3 nucleotide sequence: TGTGCCAGCAGTTTATCGGTAGGGATGAGATACGAGCAGTACTTC. This gives the protein CASSLSVGMRYEQYF.

This chain joins TRBV28 and TRBJ2-2; 9 bases map to TRBD2. The CDR3 loop spans 15 amino acids. Germline CDR1 is MDHEN and CDR2 is SYDVKM. With 2 bases clipped from V and 5 bases from J, the junction kept 3 bases outside the gene matches. The CDR3 DNA follows: TGTGCCAGCAGTTTAGCGGGGGGGCATACCGGGGAGCTGTTTTTT. As protein: CASSLAGGHTGELFF.

This chain uses TRBV14 with TRBJ2-5; possible D gene TRBD2, 5 bases. The V end lost 0 bases, the J end lost 7 bases, and 9 bases lay between the germline ends. Germline V gene sequence: CDR1 SGHDN, CDR2 FVKESK. The CDR3 contains 13 residues. The CDR3 sequence is CASSQDMGRTQYF. The CDR3 bases are TGTGCCAGCAGCCAAGACATGGGGAGGACCCAGTACTTC.

For this clone: The same CDR3 is also encoded by other DNA sequences in this sample. The chain employs TRBV18 and TRBJ1-2; D uncertain. The CDR3 loop spans 13 amino acids. The germline V gene has CDR1 KGHSH and CDR2 LQKENI. The V gene lost 2 bases and the J gene lost 5 bases, with 9 bases spanning the gap. CDR3 nucleotides: TGTGCCAGCTCACCAGGGCAGGATTATGGCTACACCTTC. It translates to CASSPGQDYGYTF.

This chain joins TRBV7-2 and TRBJ1-1, with D uncertain. The CDR3 is 13 residues long. Germline V gene sequence: CDR1 SGHTA, CDR2 FQGNSA. V was trimmed by 2 bases and J by 10 bases, leaving 14 bases between them. DNA for the CDR3: TGTGCCAGCAGCTTATGGGAGAGGGAGGGAGCTTTCTTT. It codes for CASSLWEREGAFF.

The chain employs TRBV11-1 and TRBJ2-1, with 15 bases aligning to TRBD2. The germline gives CDR1 SGHAT, CDR2 FQDESV (reference sequence). Unmatched junction bases numbered 8, after V lost 5 bases and J lost 9 bases. The CDR3 totals 16 residues. For the CDR3, the DNA is TGTGCCAGCAGCCTCAGGACTAGCGGGGGGGTTGGTGAGCAGTTCTTC. Its protein is CASSLRTSGGVGEQFF.

This clone has only a few counts. This chain joins TRBV10-2 and TRBJ1-5; TRBD1 aligns across 8 bases. Germline V gene lookup returns CDR1 WSHSY and CDR2 SAAADI. J gave up 6 bases and V 6 bases, and 7 bases lay outside the gene matches. The CDR3 totals 14 residues. The chain's CDR3 is CASSEDRVRQPQHF. The CDR3 region has the DNA TGCGCCAGCAGCGAGGACAGGGTGCGTCAGCCCCAGCATTTT.

The CDR3 loop is CAWRASGRGSYNEQFF. The DNA of the CDR3 is TGTGCCTGGAGGGCTAGCGGGAGGGGTTCTTACAATGAGCAGTTCTTC. The V call is TRBV30, the J call TRBJ2-1; 12 positions agree with TRBD2. Germline V gene data show CDR1 as GTSNPN and CDR2 as SVGIG (reference sequence). The V segment lost 3 bases and the J segment 4 bases; nucleotides outside the gene matches: 7. This CDR3 region has 16 residues.

DNA of the CDR3: TGTGCCAGCATTTTAACGGGACGGAGCTTCAATGAGCAGTTCTTC. As protein: CASILTGRSFNEQFF. V is TRBV2 and J is TRBJ2-1; D tentatively reads TRBD1 or TRBD2 (5 bases each). The V and J ends lost 7 bases and 6 bases respectively, with 19 bases between them. This CDR3 has 15 residues. Germline CDR1 is SNHLY and CDR2 is FYNNEI.

The chain employs TRBV7-6 and TRBJ1-4; 11 positions match TRBD1. Germline values: CDR1 SGHVS, CDR2 FNYEAQ. This CDR3 has 14 residues. The junction had 3 bases not matched to a gene; V was cut back by 5 bases and J by 7 bases. The CDR3 region has the DNA TGTGCCAGCAGCGTGGGACAGGGGGTTGAAAAACTGTTTTTT. Amino acids: CASSVGQGVEKLFF.

This rearrangement joins TRBV5-4 to TRBJ1-5; perhaps TRBD1 as D (5 bases). Germline loops: CDR1 SGHNT, CDR2 YYREEE (reference sequence). This CDR3 contains 15 residues. The V end was cut by 0 bases, the J end by 2 bases, with 9 bases between. This CDR3 is CASSLVQGRNQPQHF. In nucleotides, the CDR3 is TGTGCCAGCAGCTTGGTGCAGGGTCGCAATCAGCCCCAGCATTTT.